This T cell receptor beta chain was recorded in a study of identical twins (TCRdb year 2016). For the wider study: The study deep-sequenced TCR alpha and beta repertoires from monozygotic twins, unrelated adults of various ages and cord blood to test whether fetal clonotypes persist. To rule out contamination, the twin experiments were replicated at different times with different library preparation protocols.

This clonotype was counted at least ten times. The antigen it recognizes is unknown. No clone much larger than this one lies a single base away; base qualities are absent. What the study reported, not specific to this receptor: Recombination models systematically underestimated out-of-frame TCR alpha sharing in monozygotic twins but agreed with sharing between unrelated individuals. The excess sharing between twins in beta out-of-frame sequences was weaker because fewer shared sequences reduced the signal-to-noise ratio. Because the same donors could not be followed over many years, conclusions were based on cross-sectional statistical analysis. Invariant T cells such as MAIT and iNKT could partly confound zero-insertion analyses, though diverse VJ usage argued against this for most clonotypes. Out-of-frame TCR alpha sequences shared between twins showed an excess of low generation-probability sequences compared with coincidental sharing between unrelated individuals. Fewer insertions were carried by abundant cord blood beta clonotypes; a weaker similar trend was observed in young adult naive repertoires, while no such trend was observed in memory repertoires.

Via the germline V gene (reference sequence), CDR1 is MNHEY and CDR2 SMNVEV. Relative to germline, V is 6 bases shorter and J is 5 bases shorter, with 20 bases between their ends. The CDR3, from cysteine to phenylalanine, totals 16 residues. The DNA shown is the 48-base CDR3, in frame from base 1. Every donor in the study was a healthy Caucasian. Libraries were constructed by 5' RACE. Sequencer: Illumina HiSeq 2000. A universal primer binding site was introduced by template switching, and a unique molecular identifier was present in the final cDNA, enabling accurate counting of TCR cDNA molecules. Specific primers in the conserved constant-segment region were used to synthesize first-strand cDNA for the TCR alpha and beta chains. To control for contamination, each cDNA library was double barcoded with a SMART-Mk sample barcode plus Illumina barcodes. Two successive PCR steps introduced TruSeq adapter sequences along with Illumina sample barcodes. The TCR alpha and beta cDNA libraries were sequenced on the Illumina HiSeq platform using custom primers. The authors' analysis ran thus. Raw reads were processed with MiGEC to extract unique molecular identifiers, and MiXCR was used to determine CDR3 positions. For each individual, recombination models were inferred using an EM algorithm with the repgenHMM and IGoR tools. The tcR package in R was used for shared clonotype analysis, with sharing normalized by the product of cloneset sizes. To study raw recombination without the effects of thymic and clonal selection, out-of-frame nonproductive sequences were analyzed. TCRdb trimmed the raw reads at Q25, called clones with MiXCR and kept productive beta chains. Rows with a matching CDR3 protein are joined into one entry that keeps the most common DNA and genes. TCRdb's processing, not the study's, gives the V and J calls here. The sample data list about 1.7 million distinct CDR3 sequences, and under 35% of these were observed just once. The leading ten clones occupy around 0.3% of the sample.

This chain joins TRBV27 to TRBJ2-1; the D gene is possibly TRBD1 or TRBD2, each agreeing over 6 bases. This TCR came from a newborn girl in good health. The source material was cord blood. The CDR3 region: CASRWWGSGANNEQFF. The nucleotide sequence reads TGTGCCAGCAGATGGTGGGGGTCGGGGGCTAACAATGAGCAGTTCTTC.